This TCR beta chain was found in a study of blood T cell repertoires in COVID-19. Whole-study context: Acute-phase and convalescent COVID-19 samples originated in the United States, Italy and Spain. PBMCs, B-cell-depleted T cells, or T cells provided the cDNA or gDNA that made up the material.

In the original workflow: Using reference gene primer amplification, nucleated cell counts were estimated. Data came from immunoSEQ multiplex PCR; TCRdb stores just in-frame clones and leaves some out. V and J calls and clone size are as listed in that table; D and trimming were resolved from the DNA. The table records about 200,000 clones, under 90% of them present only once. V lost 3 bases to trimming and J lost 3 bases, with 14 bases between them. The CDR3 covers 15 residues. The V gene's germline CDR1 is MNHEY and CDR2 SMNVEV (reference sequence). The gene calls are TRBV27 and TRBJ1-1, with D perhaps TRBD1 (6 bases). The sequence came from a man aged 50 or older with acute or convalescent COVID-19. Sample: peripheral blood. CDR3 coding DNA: TGTGCCAGCAGTTTCAGGAATAGGGGGTACACTGAAGCTTTCTTT. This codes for CASSFRNRGYTEAFF.